This T cell receptor beta chain comes out of a study of shared clonotypes between healthy human individuals. The wider study: There were three CD4 naive, three CD4 memory, two CD8 naive and one CD8 memory plates per donor.

A single count supports this clone. Germline V lookup: CDR1 SGDLS, CDR2 YYNGEE. V lost 4 bases and J lost 4; bases outside the gene matches: 10. The CDR3 sequence is 15 residues long. CD4+ cell separation produced CD45RA+ naive and CD45RA-negative memory subsets. The assay was immunoSEQ multiplex PCR, and TCRdb's table has in-frame clones only and misses some. The data show some 2,000,000 clones, with nearly 97% seen just once and over 0.1% held by the top ten. This chain uses TRBV9 with TRBJ2-7; 8 bases are a match to TRBD2. The sequencing input was naive CD4+ T cells sorted from blood. Subset in this sample: CD45RA+ positively selected. This sequence originates from a man aged 18-30 years in good health. CDR3 protein: CASSPQGRGAYEQYF. The CDR3 DNA reads TGTGCCAGCAGCCCCCAAGGGCGGGGGGCGTACGAGCAGTACTTC.